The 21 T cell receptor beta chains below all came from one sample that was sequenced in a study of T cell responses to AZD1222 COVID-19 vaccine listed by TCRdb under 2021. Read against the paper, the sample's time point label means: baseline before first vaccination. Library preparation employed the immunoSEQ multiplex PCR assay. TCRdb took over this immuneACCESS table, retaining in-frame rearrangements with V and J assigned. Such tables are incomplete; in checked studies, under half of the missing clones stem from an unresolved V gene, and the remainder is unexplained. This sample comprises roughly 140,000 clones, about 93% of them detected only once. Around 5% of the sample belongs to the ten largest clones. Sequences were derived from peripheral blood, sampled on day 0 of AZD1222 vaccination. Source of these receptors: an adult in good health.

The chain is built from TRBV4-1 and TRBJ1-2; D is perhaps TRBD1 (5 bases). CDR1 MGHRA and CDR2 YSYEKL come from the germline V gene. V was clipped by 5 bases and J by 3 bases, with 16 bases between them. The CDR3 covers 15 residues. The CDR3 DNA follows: TGCGCCAGCAGCTACGGGGGGACTAGGCACTATGGCTACACCTTC. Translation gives CASSYGGTRHYGYTF.

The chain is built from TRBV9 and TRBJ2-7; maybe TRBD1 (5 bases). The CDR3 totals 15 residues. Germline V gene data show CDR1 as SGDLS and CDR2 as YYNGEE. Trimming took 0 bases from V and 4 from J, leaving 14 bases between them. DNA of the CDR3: TGTGCCAGCAGCGTAGCGGGTGCAGGGTGGTACGAGCAGTACTTC. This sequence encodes CASSVAGAGWYEQYF.

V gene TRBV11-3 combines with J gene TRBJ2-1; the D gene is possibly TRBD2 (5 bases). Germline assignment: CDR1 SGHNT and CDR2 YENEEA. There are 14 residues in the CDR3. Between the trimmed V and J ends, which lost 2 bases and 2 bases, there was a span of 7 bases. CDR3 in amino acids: CASSLNSAYNEQFF. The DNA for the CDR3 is TGTGCCAGCAGCTTAAATAGCGCCTACAATGAGCAGTTCTTC. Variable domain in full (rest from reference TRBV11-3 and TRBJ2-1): EAGVVQSPRYKIIEKKQPVAFWCNPISGHNTLYWYLQNLGQGPELLIRYENEEAVDDSQLPKDRFSAERLKGVDSTLKIQPAELGDSAVYLCASSLNSAYNEQFFGPGTRLTVL.

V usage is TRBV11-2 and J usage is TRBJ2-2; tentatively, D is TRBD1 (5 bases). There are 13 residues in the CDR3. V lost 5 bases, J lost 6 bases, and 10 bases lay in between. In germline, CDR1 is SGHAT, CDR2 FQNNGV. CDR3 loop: CASSPQGSGELFF. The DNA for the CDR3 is TGTGCCAGCAGCCCCCAGGGATCCGGGGAGCTGTTTTTT.

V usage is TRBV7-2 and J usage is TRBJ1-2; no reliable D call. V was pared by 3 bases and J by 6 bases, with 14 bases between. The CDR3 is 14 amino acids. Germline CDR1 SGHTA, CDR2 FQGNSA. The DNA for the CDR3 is TGTGCCAGCAGCTTTGAATCTCCTGTGAATGGCTACACCTTC. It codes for CASSFESPVNGYTF.

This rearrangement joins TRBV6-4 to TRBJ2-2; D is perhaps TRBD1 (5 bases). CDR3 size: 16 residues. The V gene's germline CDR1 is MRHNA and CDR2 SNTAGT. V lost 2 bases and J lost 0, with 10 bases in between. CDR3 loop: CASSDGAESNTGELFF. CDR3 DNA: TGTGCCAGCAGTGACGGGGCAGAATCGAACACCGGGGAGCTGTTTTTT.

CDR3 sequence reads: CASSVAGSYEQYF. The CDR3 nucleotides read TGTGCCAGCAGCGTAGCGGGGTCCTACGAGCAGTACTTC. The chain recombines TRBV9 with TRBJ2-7, with D possibly being TRBD2 (5 bases). The V gene's germline CDR1 is SGDLS and CDR2 YYNGEE. This CDR3 is 13 amino acids long. V lost 0 bases to trimming and J lost 1 base, with 5 bases between them.

The CDR3 protein is CASSWELAGTTYEQYF. CDR3 in DNA: TGTGCCAGCAGTTGGGAACTAGCGGGCACCACCTACGAGCAGTACTTC. The rearrangement joins TRBV6-5 to TRBJ2-7, with TRBD2 identical over 9 bases. V was pared by 4 bases and J by 2 bases, with 9 bases of the junction left unmatched. The CDR3 runs 16 residues. From germline, CDR1 is MNHEY and CDR2 SVGAGI.

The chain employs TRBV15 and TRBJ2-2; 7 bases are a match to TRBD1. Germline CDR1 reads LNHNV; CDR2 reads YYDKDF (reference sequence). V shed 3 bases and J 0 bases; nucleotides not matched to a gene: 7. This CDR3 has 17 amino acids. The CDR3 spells CATSRGPGQTNTGELFF. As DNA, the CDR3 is TGTGCCACCAGCAGGGGTCCGGGACAGACGAACACCGGGGAGCTGTTTTTT. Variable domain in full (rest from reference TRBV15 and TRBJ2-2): DAMVIQNPRYQVTQFGKPVTLSCSQTLNHNVMYWYQQKSSQAPKLLFHYYDKDFNNEADTPDNFQSRRPNTSFCFLDIRSPGLGDTAMYLCATSRGPGQTNTGELFFGEGSRLTVL.

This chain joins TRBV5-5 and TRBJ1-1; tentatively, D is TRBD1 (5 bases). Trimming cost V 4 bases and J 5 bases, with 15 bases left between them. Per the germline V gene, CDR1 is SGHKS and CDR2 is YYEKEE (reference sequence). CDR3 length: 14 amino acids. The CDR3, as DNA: TGTGCCAGCAGCCCCTGGGGGGGAAGGACTGAAGCTTTCTTT. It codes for CASSPWGGRTEAFF.

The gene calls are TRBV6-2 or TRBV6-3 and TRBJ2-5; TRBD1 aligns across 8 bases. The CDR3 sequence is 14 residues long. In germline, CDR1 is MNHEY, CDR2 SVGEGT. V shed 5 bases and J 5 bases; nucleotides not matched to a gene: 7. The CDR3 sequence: CASSRQGLGETQYF. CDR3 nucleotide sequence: TGTGCCAGCAGTCGACAGGGGCTGGGGGAGACCCAGTACTTC.

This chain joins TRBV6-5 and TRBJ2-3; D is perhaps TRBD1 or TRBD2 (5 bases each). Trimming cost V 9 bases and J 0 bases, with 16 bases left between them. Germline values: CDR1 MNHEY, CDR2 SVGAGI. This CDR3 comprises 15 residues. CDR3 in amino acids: CASSPGRASTDTQYF. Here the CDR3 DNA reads TGTGCCAGTAGTCCAGGGCGGGCCAGCACAGATACGCAGTATTTT.

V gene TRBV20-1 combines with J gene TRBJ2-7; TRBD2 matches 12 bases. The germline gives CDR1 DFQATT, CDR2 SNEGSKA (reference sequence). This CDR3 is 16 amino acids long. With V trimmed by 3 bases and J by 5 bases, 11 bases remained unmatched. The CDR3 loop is CSASRSTSGSSDEQYF. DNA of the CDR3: TGCAGTGCTAGTCGGTCGACTAGCGGGAGTTCGGACGAGCAGTACTTC.

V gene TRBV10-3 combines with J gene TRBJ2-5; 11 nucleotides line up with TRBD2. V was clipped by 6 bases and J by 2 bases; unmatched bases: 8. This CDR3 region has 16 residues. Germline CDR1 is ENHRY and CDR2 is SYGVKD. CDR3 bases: TGTGCCATCAGGCCGGGACTAGCGGATCGACAAGAGACCCAGTACTTC. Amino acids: CAIRPGLADRQETQYF.

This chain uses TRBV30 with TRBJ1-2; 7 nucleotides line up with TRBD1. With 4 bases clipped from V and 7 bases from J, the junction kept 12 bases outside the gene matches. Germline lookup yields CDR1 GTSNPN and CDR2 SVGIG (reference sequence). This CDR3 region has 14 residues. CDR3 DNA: TGTGCCTGGACCTCGACAGGGACCTTTCGTGGCTACACCTTC. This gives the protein CAWTSTGTFRGYTF. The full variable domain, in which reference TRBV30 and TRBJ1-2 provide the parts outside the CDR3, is SQTIHQWPATLVQPVGSPLSLECTVEGTSNPNLYWYRQAAGRGLQLLFYSVGIGQISSEVPQNLSASRPQDRQFILSSKKLLLSDSGFYLCAWTSTGTFRGYTFGSGTRLTVV.

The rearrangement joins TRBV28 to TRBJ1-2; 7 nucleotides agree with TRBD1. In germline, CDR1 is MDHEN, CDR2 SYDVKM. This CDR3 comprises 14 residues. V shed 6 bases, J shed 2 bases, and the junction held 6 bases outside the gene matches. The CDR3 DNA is TGTGCCAGCAGCCCGGGACAGTCCAACTATGGCTACACCTTC. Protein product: CASSPGQSNYGYTF.

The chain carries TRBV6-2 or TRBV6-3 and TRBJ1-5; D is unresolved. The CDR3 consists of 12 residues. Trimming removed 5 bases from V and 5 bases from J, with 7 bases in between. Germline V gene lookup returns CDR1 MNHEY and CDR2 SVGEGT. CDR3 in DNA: TGTGCCAGCAGTCAATGGGATCAGCCCCAGCATTTT. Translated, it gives CASSQWDQPQHF.

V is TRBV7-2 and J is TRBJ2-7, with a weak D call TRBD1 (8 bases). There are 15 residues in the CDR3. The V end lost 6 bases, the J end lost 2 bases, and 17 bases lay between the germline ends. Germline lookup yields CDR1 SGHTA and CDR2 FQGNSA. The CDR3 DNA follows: TGTGCCAGCAGTCCAAACAGGGGGACTACCTACGAGCAGTACTTC. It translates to CASSPNRGTTYEQYF.

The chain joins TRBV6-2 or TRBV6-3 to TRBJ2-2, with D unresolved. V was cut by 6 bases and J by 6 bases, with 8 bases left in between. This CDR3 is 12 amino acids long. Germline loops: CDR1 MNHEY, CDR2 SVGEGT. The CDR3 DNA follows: TGTGCCAGCAGCCCTCAGTCCGGGGAGCTGTTTTTT. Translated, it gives CASSPQSGELFF.

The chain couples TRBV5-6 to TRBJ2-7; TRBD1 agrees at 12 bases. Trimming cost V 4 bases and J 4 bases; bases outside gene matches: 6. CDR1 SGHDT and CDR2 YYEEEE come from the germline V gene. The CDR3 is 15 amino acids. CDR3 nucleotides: TGTGCCAGCAGCCCTGGGACAGGGGGCGGATACGAGCAGTACTTC. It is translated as CASSPGTGGGYEQYF.

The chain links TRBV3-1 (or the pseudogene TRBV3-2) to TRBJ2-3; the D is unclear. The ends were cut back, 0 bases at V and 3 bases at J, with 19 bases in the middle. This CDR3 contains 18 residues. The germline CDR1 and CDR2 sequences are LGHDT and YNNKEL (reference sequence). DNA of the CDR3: TGTGCCAGCAGCCAAGATCCGGAAGTAGAGACGATTACAGATACGCAGTATTTT. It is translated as CASSQDPEVETITDTQYF.